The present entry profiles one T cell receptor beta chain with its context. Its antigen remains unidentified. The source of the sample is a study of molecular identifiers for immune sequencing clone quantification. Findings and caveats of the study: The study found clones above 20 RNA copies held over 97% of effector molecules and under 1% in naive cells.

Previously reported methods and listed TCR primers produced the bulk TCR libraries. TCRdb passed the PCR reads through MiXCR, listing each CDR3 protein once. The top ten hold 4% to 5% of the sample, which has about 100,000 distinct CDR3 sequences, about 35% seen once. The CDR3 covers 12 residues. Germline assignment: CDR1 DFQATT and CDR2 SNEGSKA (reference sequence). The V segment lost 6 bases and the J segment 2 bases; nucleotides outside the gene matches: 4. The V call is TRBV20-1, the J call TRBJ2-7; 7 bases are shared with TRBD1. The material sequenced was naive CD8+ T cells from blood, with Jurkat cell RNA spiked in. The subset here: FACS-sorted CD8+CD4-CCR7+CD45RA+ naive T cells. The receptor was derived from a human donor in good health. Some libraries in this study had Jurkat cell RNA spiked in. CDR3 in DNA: TGCAGTGCCCTAGGGGGCGCCTACGAGCAGTACTTC. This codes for CSALGGAYEQYF.